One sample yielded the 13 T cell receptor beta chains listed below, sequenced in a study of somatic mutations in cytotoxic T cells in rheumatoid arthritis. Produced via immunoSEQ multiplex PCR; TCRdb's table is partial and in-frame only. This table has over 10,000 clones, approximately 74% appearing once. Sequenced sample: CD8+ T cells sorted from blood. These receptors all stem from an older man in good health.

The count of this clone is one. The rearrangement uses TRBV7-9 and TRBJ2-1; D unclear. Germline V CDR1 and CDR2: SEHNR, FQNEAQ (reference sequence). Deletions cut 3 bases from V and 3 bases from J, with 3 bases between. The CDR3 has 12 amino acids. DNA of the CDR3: TGTGCCAGCAGCTTGGACTACAATGAGCAGTTCTTC. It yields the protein CASSLDYNEQFF.

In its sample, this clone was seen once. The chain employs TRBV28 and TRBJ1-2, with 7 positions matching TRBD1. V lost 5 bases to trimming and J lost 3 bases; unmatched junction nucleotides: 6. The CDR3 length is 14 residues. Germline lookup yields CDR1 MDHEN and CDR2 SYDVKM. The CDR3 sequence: CASSTRDSYYGYTF. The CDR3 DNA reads TGTGCCAGCAGTACCCGGGACAGCTACTATGGCTACACCTTC.

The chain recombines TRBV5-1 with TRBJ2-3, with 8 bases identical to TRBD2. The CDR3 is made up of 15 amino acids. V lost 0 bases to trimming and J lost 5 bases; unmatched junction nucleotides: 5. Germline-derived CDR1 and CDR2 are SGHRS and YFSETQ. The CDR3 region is CASSLDGRARDTQYF. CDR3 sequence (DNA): TGCGCCAGCAGCTTGGACGGGAGGGCCAGAGATACGCAGTATTTT.

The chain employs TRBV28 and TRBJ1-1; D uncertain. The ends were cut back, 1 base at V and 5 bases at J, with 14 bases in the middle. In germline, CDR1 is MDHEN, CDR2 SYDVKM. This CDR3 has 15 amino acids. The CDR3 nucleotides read TGTGCCAGCAGTTTATTAGGACGCCGAGAGACTGAAGCTTTCTTT. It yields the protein CASSLLGRRETEAFF.

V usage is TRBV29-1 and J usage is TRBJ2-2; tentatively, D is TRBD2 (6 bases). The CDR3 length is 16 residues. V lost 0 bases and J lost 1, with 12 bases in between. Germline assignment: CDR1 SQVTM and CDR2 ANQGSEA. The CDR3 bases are TGCAGCGTTGAAGATCTGGCGGGGAGGAACACCGGGGAGCTGTTTTTT. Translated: CSVEDLAGRNTGELFF.

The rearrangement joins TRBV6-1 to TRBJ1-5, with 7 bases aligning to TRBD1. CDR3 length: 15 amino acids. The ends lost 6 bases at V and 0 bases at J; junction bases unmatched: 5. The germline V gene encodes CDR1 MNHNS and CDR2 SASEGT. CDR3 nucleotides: TGTGCCAGCAGCACGACAGGGTATAGCAATCAGCCCCAGCATTTT. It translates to CASSTTGYSNQPQHF.

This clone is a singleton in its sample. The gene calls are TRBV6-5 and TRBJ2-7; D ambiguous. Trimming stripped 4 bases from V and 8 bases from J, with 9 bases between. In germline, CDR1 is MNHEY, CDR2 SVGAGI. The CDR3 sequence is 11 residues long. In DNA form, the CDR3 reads TGTGCCAGCAGTTCAGATCACAAGCAGTACTTC. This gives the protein CASSSDHKQYF.

Here the CDR3 DNA reads TGTGCCAGCAGCGCCCTGACAAAAGACTATGGCTACACCTTC. As protein: CASSALTKDYGYTF. The chain employs TRBV7-9 and TRBJ1-2; D gene unclear. The CDR3 loop spans 14 amino acids. V was pared by 5 bases and J by 3 bases, with 13 bases between. CDR1 is SEHNR and CDR2 is FQNEAQ in the germline V gene (reference sequence).

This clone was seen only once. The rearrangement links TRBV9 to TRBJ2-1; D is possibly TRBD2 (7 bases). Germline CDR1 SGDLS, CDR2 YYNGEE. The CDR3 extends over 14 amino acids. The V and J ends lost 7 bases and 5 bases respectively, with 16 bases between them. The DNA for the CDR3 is TGTGCCAGCGGGAGGGGGGGGTCGGACAATGAGCAGTTCTTC. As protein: CASGRGGSDNEQFF.

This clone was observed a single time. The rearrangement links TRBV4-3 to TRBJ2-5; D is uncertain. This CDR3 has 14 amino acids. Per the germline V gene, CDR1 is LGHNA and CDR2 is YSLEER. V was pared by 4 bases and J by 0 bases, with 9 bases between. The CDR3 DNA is TGCGCCAGCAGCCGGGTACGTTACCAAGAGACCCAGTACTTC. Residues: CASSRVRYQETQYF.

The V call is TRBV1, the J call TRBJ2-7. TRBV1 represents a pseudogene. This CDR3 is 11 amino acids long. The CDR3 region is CTSSHPPGGSF. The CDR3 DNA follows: TGCACCAGCAGCCACCCTCCCGGGGGCTCATTC.

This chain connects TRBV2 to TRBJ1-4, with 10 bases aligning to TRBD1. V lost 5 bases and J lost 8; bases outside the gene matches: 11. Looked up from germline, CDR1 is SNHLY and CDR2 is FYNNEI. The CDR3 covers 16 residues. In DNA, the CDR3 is TGTGCCAGCAGTCCGCTCGGGACAGGGGCGGGAGAAAAACTGTTTTTT. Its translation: CASSPLGTGAGEKLFF.

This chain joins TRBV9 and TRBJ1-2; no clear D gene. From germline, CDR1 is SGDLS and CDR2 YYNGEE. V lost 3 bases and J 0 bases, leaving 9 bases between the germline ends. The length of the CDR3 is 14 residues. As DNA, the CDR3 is TGTGCCAGCAGCGCGCAGAGATCTAACTATGGCTACACCTTC. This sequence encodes CASSAQRSNYGYTF.